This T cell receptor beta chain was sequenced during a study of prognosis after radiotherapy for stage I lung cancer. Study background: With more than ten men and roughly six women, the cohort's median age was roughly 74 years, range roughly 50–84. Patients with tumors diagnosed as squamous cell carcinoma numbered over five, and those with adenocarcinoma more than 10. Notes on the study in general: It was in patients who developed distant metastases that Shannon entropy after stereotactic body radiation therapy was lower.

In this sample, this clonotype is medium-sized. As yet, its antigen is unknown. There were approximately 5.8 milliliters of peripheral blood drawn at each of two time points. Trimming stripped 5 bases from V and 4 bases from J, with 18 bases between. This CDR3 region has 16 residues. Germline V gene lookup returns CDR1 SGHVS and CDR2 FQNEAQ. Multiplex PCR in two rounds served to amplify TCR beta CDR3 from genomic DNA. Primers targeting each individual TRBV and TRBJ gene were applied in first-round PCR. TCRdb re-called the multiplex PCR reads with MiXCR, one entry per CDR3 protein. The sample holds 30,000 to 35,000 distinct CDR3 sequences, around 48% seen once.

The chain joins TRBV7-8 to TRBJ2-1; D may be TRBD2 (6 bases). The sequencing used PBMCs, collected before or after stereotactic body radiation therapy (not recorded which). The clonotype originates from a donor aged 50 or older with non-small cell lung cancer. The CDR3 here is CASSRAGTRVYNEQFF. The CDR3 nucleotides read TGTGCCAGCAGCCGGGCAGGGACTCGCGTATACAATGAGCAGTTCTTC.